A selection of T cell receptor beta chains follows, all from one sample in a study of early T cells in non-severe SARS-CoV-2 infection. TCRdb used MiXCR to reprocess the 5' RACE reads, holding one entry per CDR3 protein. This sample yields 100,000 to 150,000 distinct CDR3 sequences, of which under 15% are seen a single time; about a fifth belongs to the top ten. The sequenced material came from whole blood. These receptors were taken from an adult who was a healthcare worker with PCR-confirmed SARS-CoV-2 infection or an uninfected control (not recorded which). CDR3s include the opening cysteine and the closing phenylalanine or tryptophan. The listing skips clone size in some rows; elsewhere it reads once, few, many or a size class.

.	TRBV6-2/TRBV6-3	TRBJ1-6	CASSYSGGNSPLHF
few	TRBV7-9	TRBJ2-5	CASSVPVTSGLFGAQYF
few	TRBV7-8	TRBJ2-5	CASRPGPGAETQYF
few	TRBV6-5	TRBJ1-1	CASSLRTGRNTEAFF
.	TRBV5-8	TRBJ2-1	CAGGSYNEQFF
.	TRBV4-1	TRBJ1-4	CASSPLRQLRDEKLFF
.	TRBV10-3	TRBJ2-5	CAISVNPETQYF
few	TRBV7-9	TRBJ2-7	CASSLGTVNYEQYF
.	TRBV5-1	TRBJ2-5	CASSLVSETQYF
.	TRBV6-1	TRBJ2-1	CASSGIYNEQFF
few	TRBV6-1	TRBJ1-6	CASSPGGNNSPLHF
.	TRBV7-9	TRBJ2-5	CAVGGKETQYF